What follows describes a single T cell receptor beta chain. The data were taken from a study of blood T cell repertoires in COVID-19. Clones were read by immunoSEQ multiplex PCR, and TCRdb kept only the in-frame ones, dropping some. The sample includes 250,000 to 350,000 clones, around 87% of them seen just once. The receptor's source is a woman aged 50 to 60 who had recovered from COVID-19. The sample was peripheral blood.

CDR3 DNA sequence: TGCAGCGGAGCGACTGGACTATCCCACGAGCAGTACTTC. This translates into CSGATGLSHEQYF. This chain connects TRBV29-1 to TRBJ2-7; TRBD2 might be the D (6 bases). The CDR3 extends over 13 amino acids. CDR1 is SQVTM, CDR2 ANQGSEA, per germline. Trimming shortened V by 7 bases and J by 5 bases, and 18 bases separated the two germline ends.